These 8 T cell receptor beta chains share one sample of origin, sequenced in a study of blood T cell repertoires in COVID-19. TCRdb keeps only in-frame clones here, not all; method: immunoSEQ multiplex PCR. Here the sample spans some 140,000 clones, about three quarters being singletons. Sample: peripheral blood. These receptors originate from a man aged 80 or over with acute or convalescent COVID-19.

The chain combines TRBV2 with TRBJ2-7, with TRBD1 matching 7 bases. The CDR3 sequence is 13 residues long. J was trimmed by 6 bases and V by 6 bases; bases with no gene match: 8. Germline assignment: CDR1 SNHLY and CDR2 FYNNEI. CDR3 region: CASRVTGLSEQYF. Written as DNA, the CDR3 is TGTGCCAGCAGAGTGACAGGGTTAAGCGAGCAGTACTTC. Supplemented by reference TRBV2 and TRBJ2-7, the full variable domain reads EPEVTQTPSHQVTQMGQEVILRCVPISNHLYFYWYRQILGQKVEFLVSFYNNEISEKSEIFDDQFSVERPDGSNFTLKIRSTKLEDSAMYFCASRVTGLSEQYFGPGTRLTVT.

This chain uses TRBV28 with TRBJ2-2; 8 positions match TRBD2. This CDR3 is built from 16 residues. Germline assignment: CDR1 MDHEN and CDR2 SYDVKM. J lost 4 bases, V lost 4 bases, and 8 bases had no gene match. For the CDR3, the DNA is TGTGCCAGCAGTTCCCCGGGGGGGGCGGCCACCGGGGAGCTGTTTTTT. Its translation is CASSSPGGAATGELFF.

This clone was observed a single time. The chain uses TRBV5-6 and TRBJ2-2, with D possibly matching TRBD2 (5 bases). The CDR3 runs to 14 residues. Trimming removed 7 bases at V and 1 base at J, with 11 bases between. The germline V gene has CDR1 SGHDT and CDR2 YYEEEE. The CDR3 here is CASSRGLNTGELFF. DNA of the CDR3: TGTGCCAGCTCCCGAGGACTGAACACCGGGGAGCTGTTTTTT.

This rearrangement joins TRBV5-1 to TRBJ2-3; 7 positions match TRBD1. The CDR3 spans 16 residues. Germline V gene lookup returns CDR1 SGHRS and CDR2 YFSETQ. After removal of 3 bases from V and 2 bases from J, the junction contained 9 bases not matched to a gene. The CDR3 DNA reads as TGCGCCAGCAGCTCCCGACAGGGCCTGACCACAGATACGCAGTATTTT. Its translation: CASSSRQGLTTDTQYF.

This rearrangement joins TRBV28 to TRBJ1-6; D gene ambiguous. This CDR3 region has 14 residues. CDR1 and CDR2 from the germline V gene are MDHEN and SYDVKM. V was cut by 6 bases and J by 9 bases, with 15 bases left in between. CDR3: CASSRPSPGSPLHF. CDR3 DNA: TGTGCCAGCAGCAGACCTAGTCCCGGTTCACCCCTCCACTTT.

The chain uses TRBV7-2 and TRBJ1-3; D might be TRBD1 (5 bases). The CDR3 runs to 15 residues. V lost 5 bases and J 0 bases, leaving 11 bases between the germline ends. Germline CDR1 and CDR2: SGHTA and FQGNSA. Written as DNA, the CDR3 is TGTGCCAGCAGCATAGGGGCCACCTCTGGAAACACCATATATTTT. It codes for CASSIGATSGNTIYF.

The genes are TRBV28 and TRBJ1-2; D is ambiguous. In germline, CDR1 is MDHEN, CDR2 SYDVKM. CDR3 length: 14 amino acids. V gave up 1 base and J gave up 9 bases, with 15 bases separating them. CDR3 bases: TGTGCCAGCAGTTTATCTCCTACGAAGAAGCGCTACACCTTC. Its translation is CASSLSPTKKRYTF.

This chain uses TRBV9 with TRBJ2-1; TRBD2 agrees at 13 bases. Germline V gene sequence: CDR1 SGDLS, CDR2 YYNGEE. Unmatched junction bases numbered 3, after V lost 2 bases and J lost 7 bases. The CDR3 sequence is 15 residues long. CDR3: CASSVGLAGLNEQFF. The CDR3 DNA is TGTGCCAGCAGCGTGGGACTAGCGGGGCTGAATGAGCAGTTCTTC. Looking up the rest from reference TRBV9 and TRBJ2-1 gives the full variable domain: DSGVTQTPKHLITATGQRVTLRCSPRSGDLSVYWYQQSLDQGLQFLIQYYNGEERAKGNILERFSAQQFPDLHSELNLSSLELGDSALYFCASSVGLAGLNEQFFGPGTRLTVL.